A selection of T cell receptor beta chains follows, all from one sample in a study of blood T cell repertoires in COVID-19. Sequencing used immunoSEQ multiplex PCR; TCRdb keeps in-frame clones, though not all of them. The sample has over 250,000 clones; around 89% are singletons. The source material was PBMCs or T cells enriched from blood (not recorded which). The receptor source for this set is a man aged 40-49 years who had recovered from COVID-19. Both conserved end residues are part of each CDR3. The order of the fields is V gene, clone size, D gene, J gene, CDR3 DNA, CDR3 protein. The D gene is left open where the match is weak. The size field is filled for only some rows; it gives once, few, many or a size class.

TRBV20-1	NA	NA	TRBJ2-5	TGCAGTGCTAGTAAGGGCGGACTCCAAGAGACCCAGTACTTC	CSASKGGLQETQYF
TRBV9	NA	TRBD2	TRBJ2-3	TGTGCCAGCAGCGAGTCCCTACGGGGGGGCCTCGGGGATACGCAGTATTTT	CASSESLRGGLGDTQYF
TRBV6-4	NA	NA	TRBJ1-3	TGTGCCAGACCACGGAGCACCATATATTTT	CARPRSTIYF
TRBV10-3	NA	TRBD1	TRBJ2-1	TGTGCCATCAGTGGGGGACAGATACTAAACAATGAGCAGTTCTTC	CAISGGQILNNEQFF
TRBV30	NA	NA	TRBJ2-4	TGTGCCTGGAGTGCGGAACAGGGCGAGTACTTC	CAWSAEQGEYF
TRBV29-1	NA	TRBD2	TRBJ2-1	TGCAGCGTTGAGTACCTAGCGGGGGTCTACAATGAGCAGTTCTTC	CSVEYLAGVYNEQFF
TRBV15	NA	NA	TRBJ1-4	TGTGCCACCAGCAGGACAGCAACTAATGAAAAACTGTTTTTT	CATSRTATNEKLFF
TRBV6-1	many	TRBD2	TRBJ2-5	TGTGCCAGCAGTGAAGTAGCGGGGGGACAAGAGACCCAGTACTTC	CASSEVAGGQETQYF
TRBV5-1	NA	NA	TRBJ2-2	TGCGCCAGCAGCTTTGAACAACGCACCGGGGAGCTGTTTTTT	CASSFEQRTGELFF
TRBV7-6	NA	TRBD1	TRBJ2-1	TGTGCCAGCAGCTTAGTGGCAGGGGGAACCAATGAGCAGTTCTTC	CASSLVAGGTNEQFF
TRBV13	NA	TRBD2	TRBJ2-3	TGTGCCAGCAGCAATAGCGGGGGGGCCGATACGCAGTATTTT	CASSNSGGADTQYF
TRBV5-1	once	TRBD1	TRBJ2-7	TGCGCCAGCAGGGGGACAGGAGGTTCCTACGAGCAGTACTTC	CASRGTGGSYEQYF
TRBV5-1	NA	TRBD2	TRBJ2-3	TGCGCCAGCGGGTTTAGCGGGGGCACAGATACGCAGTATTTT	CASGFSGGTDTQYF
TRBV5-6	NA	TRBD2	TRBJ2-3	TGTGCCAGCAGCAGGTCCGAAGCGGGAGGGTTCACAGATACGCAGTATTTT	CASSRSEAGGFTDTQYF
TRBV9	NA	NA	TRBJ1-1	TGTGCCAGCAGCACTGACGGTCAGGGCATAATCGGAGCTTTCTTT	CASSTDGQGIIGAFF
TRBV6-5	NA	NA	TRBJ2-3	TGTGCCAGCAGTCTCGGTACGCAGTATTTT	CASSLGTQYF
TRBV11-3	NA	TRBD1	TRBJ2-7	TGTGCCAGCAGCTTATCCGGGACAGGGACCTACGAGCAGTACTTC	CASSLSGTGTYEQYF
TRBV27	NA	NA	TRBJ1-2	TGTGCCAGCAGACCGGGACTATACTATGGCTACACCTTC	CASRPGLYYGYTF
TRBV11-2	NA	TRBD1	TRBJ1-1	TGTGCCAGCAGCCTAAACAGGGGGCGGACTGAAGCTTTCTTT	CASSLNRGRTEAFF
TRBV5-6	NA	TRBD1	TRBJ1-6	TGTGCCAGCAGCTTGGTTGACAGGGGCCTAAATTCACCCCTCCACTTT	CASSLVDRGLNSPLHF
TRBV15	NA	TRBD1	TRBJ1-2	TGTGCCACCAGCAGGCGGCCCCCGGGGACAGGGCTTTCTAACTATGGCTACACCTTC	CATSRRPPGTGLSNYGYTF
TRBV5-6	NA	TRBD1	TRBJ1-6	TGTGCCAGCAGCCGTGACAGGGGGCGTCGTCCCCTCCACTTT	CASSRDRGRRPLHF
TRBV4-1	NA	NA	TRBJ1-2	TGCGCCAGCAGCCAAGACAGGGCCTATGGCTACACCTTC	CASSQDRAYGYTF
TRBV2	NA	TRBD1	TRBJ1-2	TGTGCCAGCAGTGAATCCCCCCCGGGACAGGGTTATGGCTACACCTTC	CASSESPPGQGYGYTF
TRBV7-8	NA	TRBD2	TRBJ2-3	TGTGCCAGCAGCCGAGACCAGCGGGAGGACACAGATACGCAGTATTTT	CASSRDQREDTDTQYF
TRBV19	NA	NA	TRBJ2-2	TGTGCCAGTAGTATGGAGGGGGCGCAGATTTTCACCGGGGAGCTGTTTTTT	CASSMEGAQIFTGELFF
TRBV5-4	NA	NA	TRBJ2-7	TGTGCCAGCAGCTTGGGGCAGGGCCCCTACGAGCAGTACTTC	CASSLGQGPYEQYF
TRBV6-6	NA	NA	TRBJ1-1	TGTGCCAGCAGTCCCGAGGACAGATCGAACACTGAAGCTTTCTTT	CASSPEDRSNTEAFF
TRBV19	NA	TRBD2	TRBJ2-2	TGTGCCAGTAGACGGGGACTAGCGGGAACGAACACCGGGGAGCTGTTTTTT	CASRRGLAGTNTGELFF
TRBV9	NA	TRBD2	TRBJ2-4	TGTGCCAGCAGCGGACGACTAGCGGGAGGGCCTTCCAAAAACATTCAGTACTTC	CASSGRLAGGPSKNIQYF
TRBV7-2	NA	NA	TRBJ1-2	TGTGCCAGCAGCCCCCACTTGGGCTACACCTTC	CASSPHLGYTF
TRBV2	once	TRBD1	TRBJ1-2	TGTGCCAGCAGTGAGGGGACAGAACTCTATGGCTACACCTTC	CASSEGTELYGYTF
TRBV4-2	few	NA	TRBJ1-2	TGTGCCAGCAGCCAAGAATCGCAGGGTACCAGGTATGGCTACACCTTC	CASSQESQGTRYGYTF
TRBV28	NA	NA	TRBJ1-4	TGTGCCATTTCGGTGGGAGGGCCAAATGAAAAACTGTTTTTT	CAISVGGPNEKLFF
TRBV2	NA	TRBD1	TRBJ1-2	TGTGCCAGCAGAGGGGACAGGCGCTACACCTTC	CASRGDRRYTF
TRBV15	NA	TRBD2	TRBJ2-4	TGTGCCACCAGCAGAGGGGTAGCGGGAGGGATCAAAAACATTCAGTACTTC	CATSRGVAGGIKNIQYF
TRBV29-1	NA	NA	TRBJ1-1	TGCAGCGTTGACACGACACAGGGTCCCGAAGCTTTCTTT	CSVDTTQGPEAFF
TRBV5-6	NA	NA	TRBJ1-2	TGTGCCAGCAACCTTGACAGCTATGGCTACACCTTC	CASNLDSYGYTF
TRBV10-3	NA	NA	TRBJ2-7	TGTGCCACCGAGACGGGAAAGGCGACCTACGAGCAGTACTTC	CATETGKATYEQYF
TRBV5-1	NA	TRBD2	TRBJ2-3	TGCGCCAGCAGCCTGACTAGCGGGTACTTCGATACGCAGTATTTT	CASSLTSGYFDTQYF
TRBV20-1	NA	NA	TRBJ2-2	TGCAGTGCCCCTTACATCCGGGAGCTGTTTTTT	CSAPYIRELFF
TRBV27	NA	NA	TRBJ1-1	TGTGCCAGCCGCCCTGGGGGGTCCACTGAAGCTTTCTTT	CASRPGGSTEAFF
TRBV7-9	NA	TRBD1	TRBJ1-1	TGTGCCAGCAGCTCCCGACAGGGGGTCAACACTGAAGCTTTCTTT	CASSSRQGVNTEAFF
TRBV7-3	NA	NA	TRBJ2-4	TGTGCCAGCAGCCAAGGGGGATGGGGAGCGGCCAAAAACATTCAGTACTTC	CASSQGGWGAAKNIQYF